Listed below are T cell receptor beta chains from one sample, sequenced in a study of cytomegalovirus exposure and HLA in healthy donors. Some clones are missing from TCRdb's copy, which holds only in-frame ones; the method was immunoSEQ multiplex PCR. The sample includes 95,000 to 150,000 clones, over 60% of them seen just once. The sample taken for sequencing was PBMCs. The receptors here all came from a man aged 18 to 30 in good health and CMV-seropositive. Both conserved end residues are part of each CDR3. Each record gives: clone size, V gene, J gene, D gene, CDR3 protein, CDR3 DNA. A D gene is named only where the DNA matches it firmly. The size field is filled for only some rows; it gives once, few, many or a size class.

clone size: once
V gene: TRBV2
J gene: TRBJ2-1
D gene: -
CDR3 protein: CASRGGRGTYNEQFF
CDR3 DNA: TGTGCCAGCAGAGGGGGGCGGGGGACCTACAATGAGCAGTTCTTC

clone size: -
V gene: TRBV29-1
J gene: TRBJ1-3
D gene: -
CDR3 protein: CSVVSREGNTIYF
CDR3 DNA: TGCAGCGTTGTCAGCAGGGAAGGAAACACCATATATTTT

clone size: -
V gene: TRBV5-1
J gene: TRBJ1-2
D gene: -
CDR3 protein: CASSLDSDYGYTF
CDR3 DNA: TGCGCCAGCAGCCTAGACAGCGATTATGGCTACACCTTC

clone size: few
V gene: TRBV11-3
J gene: TRBJ2-3
D gene: TRBD2
CDR3 protein: CASSLRLGTSGADTQYF
CDR3 DNA: TGTGCCAGCAGCCTCCGACTCGGGACTAGCGGGGCAGATACGCAGTATTTT

clone size: once
V gene: TRBV7-8
J gene: TRBJ2-5
D gene: -
CDR3 protein: CASGSWERETQYF
CDR3 DNA: TGTGCCAGCGGATCTTGGGAGAGGGAGACCCAGTACTTC

clone size: few
V gene: TRBV18
J gene: TRBJ1-5
D gene: -
CDR3 protein: CASSRGGQPQHF
CDR3 DNA: TGTGCCAGCTCACGCGGAGGTCAGCCCCAGCATTTT

clone size: -
V gene: TRBV11-1
J gene: TRBJ2-7
D gene: -
CDR3 protein: CASSLAAPYEQYF
CDR3 DNA: TGTGCCAGCAGCTTAGCAGCCCCCTACGAGCAGTACTTC

clone size: -
V gene: TRBV2
J gene: TRBJ1-1
D gene: TRBD1
CDR3 protein: CASRVGQGNTEAFF
CDR3 DNA: TGTGCCAGCAGAGTTGGACAGGGAAACACTGAAGCTTTCTTT

clone size: -
V gene: TRBV5-1
J gene: TRBJ2-6
D gene: TRBD2
CDR3 protein: CASSLFREGFLSGANVLTF
CDR3 DNA: TGCGCCAGCAGCTTGTTCAGGGAGGGGTTCCTCTCTGGGGCCAACGTCCTGACTTTC

clone size: once
V gene: TRBV27
J gene: TRBJ2-7
D gene: TRBD2
CDR3 protein: CASSLGPGLAVYEQYF
CDR3 DNA: TGTGCCAGCAGTTTAGGGCCGGGACTAGCGGTGTACGAGCAGTACTTC

clone size: -
V gene: TRBV28
J gene: TRBJ1-2
D gene: TRBD1
CDR3 protein: CASSYRGYGYTF
CDR3 DNA: TGTGCCAGCAGTTACAGGGGGTATGGCTACACCTTC

clone size: few
V gene: TRBV11-2
J gene: TRBJ2-1
D gene: -
CDR3 protein: CASSLDTRSSYNEQFF
CDR3 DNA: TGTGCCAGCAGCTTAGATACCCGGAGCTCCTACAATGAGCAGTTCTTC

clone size: -
V gene: TRBV6-1
J gene: TRBJ2-6
D gene: -
CDR3 protein: CASRESGANVLTF
CDR3 DNA: TGTGCCAGCAGAGAGTCTGGGGCCAACGTCCTGACTTTC

clone size: once
V gene: TRBV5-1
J gene: TRBJ1-1
D gene: -
CDR3 protein: CASSFKRDTEAFF
CDR3 DNA: TGCGCCAGCAGCTTTAAGCGGGATACTGAAGCTTTCTTT

clone size: -
V gene: TRBV19
J gene: TRBJ2-5
D gene: TRBD2
CDR3 protein: CASSTPLAGPGTQYF
CDR3 DNA: TGTGCCAGTAGTACCCCGCTAGCGGGACCGGGGACCCAGTACTTC

clone size: -
V gene: TRBV7-6
J gene: TRBJ2-1
D gene: TRBD1
CDR3 protein: CASSLEEGQVGNEQFF
CDR3 DNA: TGTGCCAGCAGCTTAGAAGAGGGACAGGTCGGCAATGAGCAGTTCTTC